These T cell receptor beta chains were read from a single sample in a study of regulatory T cells in long-lasting Graves disease. A single record per CDR3 protein comes from TCRdb applying MiXCR to the multiplex PCR reads. In the table there are 350,000 to 450,000 distinct CDR3 sequences, 15% of which are singletons. The data were also submitted as part of a second study, on T cells in Graves' hyperthyroidism and ophthalmopathy.

Sequences were derived from peripheral blood mononuclear cells (PBMCs), sampled at new diagnosis, from a patient treated with antithyroid drugs. The receptors here all came from a woman in her 40s with Graves disease. CDR3s include the opening cysteine and the closing phenylalanine or tryptophan. Each record gives: clone size, J gene, V gene, CDR3 length, D gene, CDR3 protein, CDR3 DNA. D genes are given only for firm matches. Clone sizes are given selectively: once, few, many, or a class where the clone is expanded.

>many|TRBJ1-1|TRBV2|15|TRBD1
CASSEGQGERTEAFF
TGTGCCAGCAGTGAGGGACAGGGAGAGAGGACTGAAGCTTTCTTT
>many|TRBJ2-5|TRBV5-1|15|.
CASSSDTTGWETQYF
TGCGCCAGCAGCTCAGACACGACAGGATGGGAGACCCAGTACTTC
>.|TRBJ2-5|TRBV11-2|13|.
CASSLFLMETQYF
TGTGCCAGCAGCTTATTTCTAATGGAGACCCAGTACTTC
>many|TRBJ2-3|TRBV20-1|14|.
CSAAFEGGTDTQYF
TGCAGTGCGGCATTTGAGGGAGGCACAGATACGCAGTATTTT
>many|TRBJ1-6|TRBV3-1|14|TRBD1
CASTAGQGNSPLHF
TGTGCCAGCACGGCGGGACAGGGGAATTCACCCCTCCACTTT
>many|TRBJ2-5|TRBV6-1|15|.
CASSEIIGYQETRYF
TGTGCCAGCAGTGAAATTATAGGATACCAAGAGACCCGGTACTTC
>.|TRBJ2-1|TRBV5-4|17|TRBD2
CASSLTQTSGNYNEQFF
TGTGCCAGCAGCTTGACCCAAACTAGCGGGAACTACAATGAGCAGTTCTTC
>many|TRBJ2-7|TRBV7-2|16|TRBD2
CASSSLGGSPSYEQYF
TGTGCCAGCAGCTCCCTGGGCGGGAGCCCTTCCTACGAGCAGTACTTC
>many|TRBJ2-3|TRBV9|16|.
CASSVGAAGPTDTQYF
TGTGCCAGCAGCGTAGGAGCGGCGGGACCCACAGATACGCAGTATTTT
>.|TRBJ1-3|TRBV4-1|16|.
CASSQELGVSGNTIYF
TGCGCCAGCAGCCAAGAGCTGGGCGTCTCTGGAAACACCATATATTTT
>.|TRBJ2-2|TRBV9|17|TRBD1
CASSVGPGGYDTGELFF
TGTGCCAGCAGCGTAGGGCCAGGGGGCTATGACACCGGGGAGCTGTTTTTT
>.|TRBJ2-2|TRBV20-1|16|TRBD1
CSARGLGGLDTGELFF
TGCAGTGCTAGAGGTTTAGGGGGCTTGGACACCGGGGAGCTGTTTTTT
>many|TRBJ1-6|TRBV6-5|14|TRBD1
CASSYDRANSPLHF
TGTGCCAGCAGTTACGACAGGGCAAATTCACCCCTCCACTTT
>few|TRBJ2-5|TRBV6-5|18|TRBD2
CASSYVMVAGGSGETQYF
TGTGCCAGCAGTTACGTGATGGTAGCGGGAGGGTCGGGGGAGACCCAGTACTTC
>many|TRBJ2-1|TRBV27|14|TRBD1
CASSPGTGLNEQFF
TGTGCCAGCAGTCCTGGGACAGGGCTCAATGAGCAGTTCTTC
>few|TRBJ2-1|TRBV19|15|TRBD2
CASSSIAGVSNEQFF
TGTGCCAGTAGTTCCATAGCGGGAGTCTCCAATGAGCAGTTCTTC
>many|TRBJ2-3|TRBV11-2|16|TRBD2
CASSFRGRLGTDTQYF
TGTGCCAGCAGCTTTCGCGGGAGGCTTGGCACAGATACGCAGTATTTT
>many|TRBJ2-7|TRBV24-1|12|.
CATSDLGAEQYF
TGTGCCACCAGTGATTTAGGGGCCGAGCAGTACTTC
>.|TRBJ2-2|TRBV4-1|15|.
CASSQGSSYTGELFF
TGCGCCAGCAGCCAAGGGTCCAGTTACACCGGGGAGCTGTTTTTT
>few|TRBJ1-5|TRBV5-6|13|TRBD1
CASSVQGVQPQHF
TGTGCCAGCAGCGTTCAGGGGGTCCAGCCCCAGCATTTT
>many|TRBJ1-2|TRBV7-2|12|.
CASSLIRRGYTF
TGTGCCAGCAGCCTTATCAGGCGTGGCTACACCTTC
>many|TRBJ2-1|TRBV28|15|TRBD2
CASSLISGVYNEQFF
TGTGCCAGCAGTTTGATTAGCGGGGTCTACAATGAGCAGTTCTTC
>many|TRBJ2-3|TRBV11-2|19|TRBD2
CASSFPRGGLAGSTDTQYF
TGTGCCAGCAGCTTCCCCCGCGGGGGGCTAGCGGGGAGCACAGATACGCAGTATTTT